One and the same sample provided the 23 T cell receptor beta chains below, sequenced in a study of technical replicates of blood from a few donors. The assay was immunoSEQ multiplex PCR, and TCRdb's table has in-frame clones only and misses some. The sample contains 84,000 or so clones, roughly 94% of which appear only once. The sequencing sample was made of T cells isolated from PBMCs. The receptors were gathered from a human donor in good health.

The chain uses TRBV27 and TRBJ1-5, with TRBD1 as a possible D gene (6 bases). This CDR3 region has 17 residues. Germline V lookup: CDR1 MNHEY, CDR2 SMNVEV (reference sequence). V was trimmed by 6 bases and J by 0 bases, leaving 18 bases between them. CDR3 sequence (DNA): TGTGCCAGCAGCCTAACATCGGGGGGCTATAGCAATCAGCCCCAGCATTTT. It specifies CASSLTSGGYSNQPQHF.

The chain employs TRBV7-9 and TRBJ2-1; D not resolved. Germline assignment: CDR1 SEHNR and CDR2 FQNEAQ (reference sequence). The CDR3 sequence is 9 residues long. The germline V and J ends were trimmed by 10 bases and 5 bases, with 3 bases remaining between them. The CDR3 loop is CATNNEQFF. The CDR3 DNA reads TGTGCCACAAACAATGAGCAGTTCTTC.

The chain has TRBV5-1 and TRBJ1-1, with D uncertain. The CDR3 extends over 14 amino acids. Germline V gene lookup returns CDR1 SGHRS and CDR2 YFSETQ. V lost 7 bases to trimming and J lost 0 bases, with 13 bases between them. The CDR3 loop reads CASGLMGMNTEAFF. The CDR3 DNA is TGCGCCAGCGGACTAATGGGAATGAACACTGAAGCTTTCTTT.

The V gene is TRBV27, the J gene TRBJ2-5; 13 nucleotides match TRBD2. Germline lookup yields CDR1 MNHEY and CDR2 SMNVEV (reference sequence). V dropped 8 bases and J dropped 5; count of bases not matched to a gene: 8. CDR3 length equals 15 residues. The CDR3 DNA follows: TGTGCCAGCTCCGGACTAGCGGGAGTGAGGGAGACCCAGTACTTC. Protein product: CASSGLAGVRETQYF.

The chain is built from TRBV7-2 and TRBJ2-7; D is uncertain. The CDR3 consists of 14 residues. The germline V and J ends were trimmed by 0 bases and 2 bases, with 8 bases remaining between them. Germline V gene lookup returns CDR1 SGHTA and CDR2 FQGNSA. CDR3 residues: CASSLAHSPYEQYF. CDR3 nucleotides: TGTGCCAGCAGCTTAGCTCACAGTCCCTACGAGCAGTACTTC. The whole variable domain, remainder taken from reference TRBV7-2 and TRBJ2-7, is GAGVSQSPSNKVTEKGKDVELRCDPISGHTALYWYRQSLGQGLEFLIYFQGNSAPDKSGLPSDRFSAERTGGSVSTLTIQRTQQEDSAVYLCASSLAHSPYEQYFGPGTRLTVT.

The J gene is TRBJ2-1, the V gene TRBV5-1; TRBD2 matches 14 bases. V dropped 0 bases and J dropped 8; count of bases not matched to a gene: 7. This CDR3 is 17 amino acids long. Germline V gene data show CDR1 as SGHRS and CDR2 as YFSETQ. CDR3 loop: CASSLDGLAGGIDEQFF. Written as DNA, the CDR3 is TGCGCCAGCAGCTTGGATGGACTAGCGGGAGGCATTGATGAGCAGTTCTTC.

The V gene is TRBV6-4, the J gene TRBJ1-1, with D uncertain. V lost 0 bases and J lost 0, with 2 bases in between. The V gene's germline CDR1 is MRHNA and CDR2 SNTAGT. This CDR3 spans 13 amino acids. CDR3 coding DNA: TGTGCCAGCAGTGACTCCTTGAACACTGAAGCTTTCTTT. This sequence encodes CASSDSLNTEAFF.

The V gene is TRBV19, the J gene TRBJ2-7; D is possibly TRBD2 (5 bases). V gave up 2 bases and J gave up 3 bases, with 11 bases separating them. The CDR3 covers 14 residues. Germline V CDR1 and CDR2: LNHDA, SQIVND (reference sequence). Written as DNA, the CDR3 is TGTGCCAGTAGTATAACCGAGGGTTACTACGAGCAGTACTTC. This translates into CASSITEGYYEQYF. The variable domain in full, with the rest retrieved from reference TRBV19 and TRBJ2-7, is DGGITQSPKYLFRKEGQNVTLSCEQNLNHDAMYWYRQDPGQGLRLIYYSQIVNDFQKGDIAEGYSVSREKKESFPLTVTSAQKNPTAFYLCASSITEGYYEQYFGPGTRLTVT.

As for this clone: A junction end diverges from the germline sequence, so it may reflect a read error. The chain couples TRBV4-1 to TRBJ1-2; 7 nucleotides match TRBD1. CDR1 and CDR2 (germline): MGHRA, YSYEKL. The CDR3 has 15 amino acids. The CDR3 loop reads CAGSQPTTGNYGYTF. Written as DNA, the CDR3 is TGCGCCGGCAGCCAACCCACGACAGGGAACTATGGCTACACCTTC.

The rearrangement uses TRBV19 and TRBJ1-1, with D perhaps TRBD1 (6 bases). The CDR3 has 16 amino acids. V was trimmed by 1 base and J by 7 bases, leaving 19 bases between them. The V gene's germline CDR1 is LNHDA and CDR2 SQIVND (reference sequence). CDR3 sequence: CASSIVMFGGAVEAFF. DNA for the CDR3: TGTGCCAGTAGTATAGTAATGTTTGGGGGGGCCGTTGAAGCTTTCTTT.

This rearrangement joins TRBV5-1 to TRBJ1-1; 8 positions agree with TRBD1. CDR1 and CDR2 from the germline V gene are SGHRS and YFSETQ. The CDR3 contains 13 residues. The V gene end was trimmed by 5 bases and the J gene end by 4 bases; junction bases not matched to a gene: 4. Here the CDR3 DNA reads TGCGCCAGCAGACGGACAGGGAGCACTGAAGCTTTCTTT. Translation: CASRRTGSTEAFF.

V is TRBV5-4 and J is TRBJ2-1; maybe TRBD2 (6 bases). CDR3 length: 12 residues. V lost 1 base and J 8 bases, leaving 7 bases between the germline ends. Germline V gene lookup returns CDR1 SGHNT and CDR2 YYREEE (reference sequence). CDR3 residues: CASSLWRDEQFF. The CDR3 DNA follows: TGTGCCAGCAGCTTGTGGAGGGATGAGCAGTTCTTC. Together with reference TRBV5-4 and TRBJ2-1, the CDR3 gives the full variable domain: ETGVTQSPTHLIKTRGQQVTLRCSSQSGHNTVSWYQQALGQGPQFIFQYYREEENGRGNFPPRFSGLQFPNYSSELNVNALELDDSALYLCASSLWRDEQFFGPGTRLTVL.

This chain links TRBV10-2 with TRBJ2-7, with TRBD2 identical over 10 bases. This CDR3 spans 16 amino acids. Trimming removed 0 bases from V and 5 bases from J; junction bases left unmatched: 7. Germline V gene sequence: CDR1 WSHSY, CDR2 SAAADI. CDR3 bases: TGCGCCAGCAGTGAGTCGAGCCTACTAGCGGGGAACGAGCAGTACTTC. Its translation: CASSESSLLAGNEQYF.

The J gene is TRBJ1-6, the V gene TRBV19; 9 bases are shared with TRBD1. V gave up 5 bases and J gave up 8 bases; unmatched junction bases: 7. The CDR3 consists of 15 residues. Per the germline V gene, CDR1 is LNHDA and CDR2 is SQIVND (reference sequence). The CDR3 bases are TGTGCCAGTAGTGTCCGGGACAGGGAGTATTCACCCCTCCACTTT. It codes for CASSVRDREYSPLHF.

The chain is built from TRBV7-3 and TRBJ2-2, with D unclear. The length of the CDR3 is 12 residues. With 5 bases removed from V and 8 bases from J, the gap between germline ends came to 9 bases. Germline loops: CDR1 SGHTA, CDR2 FQGTGA. The CDR3 region is CASSTPTGELFF. CDR3 nucleotide sequence: TGTGCCAGCAGCACCCCAACAGGGGAGCTGTTTTTT.

This chain links TRBV5-4 with TRBJ1-1; 9 nucleotides agree with TRBD1. The CDR3 runs 15 residues. Germline trimming cut 4 bases from V and 5 bases from J; bases unmatched to any gene: 9. From germline, CDR1 is SGHNT and CDR2 YYREEE (reference sequence). The CDR3 nucleotides are TGTGCCAGCAGCATAGAAGACAGGGGGGAGACTGAAGCTTTCTTT. This encodes CASSIEDRGETEAFF.

The V and J genes are TRBV7-9 and TRBJ2-3, with 7 bases fitting TRBD1. This CDR3 contains 15 residues. V gave up 5 bases and J gave up 3 bases; unmatched junction bases: 8. CDR1 and CDR2 (germline): SEHNR, FQNEAQ (reference sequence). The CDR3 spells CASSTRQGATDTQYF. In nucleotides, the CDR3 is TGTGCCAGCAGCACCAGACAGGGCGCTACAGATACGCAGTATTTT.

V gene TRBV6-5 combines with J gene TRBJ1-1, with 8 nucleotides matching TRBD1. The J segment lost 10 bases and the V segment lost 7 bases, leaving 17 bases of the junction unmatched. This CDR3 region has 15 residues. The germline V gene encodes CDR1 MNHEY and CDR2 SVGAGI. For the CDR3, the DNA is TGTGCCAGCAACGCTGACAGGGGAGGCCTTTTCGGAGCTTTCTTT. Encoded protein: CASNADRGGLFGAFF.

This chain connects TRBV7-3 to TRBJ2-6; 8 nucleotides line up with TRBD2. After removal of 6 bases from V and 1 base from J, the junction contained 8 bases not matched to a gene. CDR1 is SGHTA and CDR2 is FQGTGA in the germline V gene. CDR3 length: 17 residues. CDR3 in DNA: TGTGCCAGCAGTCTGATAGCGGGGAGGTCTGGGGCCAACGTCCTGACTTTC. Its protein is CASSLIAGRSGANVLTF.

The chain uses TRBV6-5 and TRBJ2-2; TRBD2 matches 8 bases. This CDR3 spans 15 amino acids. V trimming: 6 bases; J trimming: 4 bases; junction bases outside the gene matches: 7. Germline-derived CDR1 and CDR2 are MNHEY and SVGAGI. In DNA form, the CDR3 reads TGTGCCAGCAGCCGAAGCGGGAGCCTCACCGGGGAGCTGTTTTTT. Its translation is CASSRSGSLTGELFF.

The chain couples TRBV12-5 to TRBJ1-1; 9 nucleotides agree with TRBD1. The CDR3 spans 15 residues. CDR1 LGHNT and CDR2 FRNRAP come from the germline V gene. V lost 5 bases and J lost 8; bases outside the gene matches: 12. The CDR3 DNA reads as TGTGCTAGTGGTGCCAACCCCCGGGACAGGGAAGAAGCTTTCTTT. Translation gives CASGANPRDREEAFF.

This chain links TRBV11-2 with TRBJ2-7; tentatively, D is TRBD2 (6 bases). V dropped 0 bases and J dropped 6 bases, with 18 bases sitting between them. The germline V gene encodes CDR1 SGHAT and CDR2 FQNNGV. The CDR3 runs to 16 residues. The CDR3 is CASSLDLSGVRGEQYF. The CDR3 nucleotides read TGTGCCAGCAGCTTAGATCTTAGTGGGGTGCGGGGCGAGCAGTACTTC.

This clone was found once. The chain employs TRBV6-1 and TRBJ1-5; D is uncertain. The CDR3 spans 14 residues. CDR1 is MNHNS and CDR2 is SASEGT in the germline V gene. Trimming removed 4 bases at V and 6 bases at J, with 13 bases between. CDR3 in DNA: TGTGCCAGCAGTGGGGCAGGCTTTCCTCAGCCCCAGCATTTT. Protein sequence: CASSGAGFPQPQHF.